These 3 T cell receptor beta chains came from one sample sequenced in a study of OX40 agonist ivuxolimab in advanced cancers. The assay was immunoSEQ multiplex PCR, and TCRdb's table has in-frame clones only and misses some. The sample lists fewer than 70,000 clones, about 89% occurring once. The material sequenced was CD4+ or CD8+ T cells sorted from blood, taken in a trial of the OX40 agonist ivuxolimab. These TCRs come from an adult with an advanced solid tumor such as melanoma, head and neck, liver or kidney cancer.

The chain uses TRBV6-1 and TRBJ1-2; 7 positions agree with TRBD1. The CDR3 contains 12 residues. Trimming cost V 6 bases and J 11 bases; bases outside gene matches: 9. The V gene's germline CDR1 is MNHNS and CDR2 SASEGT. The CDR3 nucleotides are TGTGCCAGCAGCCAGCAGGGGACAGTTTACACCTTC. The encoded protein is CASSQQGTVYTF.

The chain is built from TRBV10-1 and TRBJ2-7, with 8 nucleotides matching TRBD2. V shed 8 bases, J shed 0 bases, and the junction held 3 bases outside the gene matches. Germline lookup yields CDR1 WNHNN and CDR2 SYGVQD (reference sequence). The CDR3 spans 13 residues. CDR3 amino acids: CASQSGSSYEQYF. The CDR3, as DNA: TGCGCCAGCCAAAGCGGGAGCTCCTACGAGCAGTACTTC.

The DNA of the CDR3 is TGTGCCAGCAGCTTGGAGAGCTATGGCTACACCTTC. It codes for CASSLESYGYTF. This chain links TRBV5-6 with TRBJ1-2; D is undetermined. V gave up 0 bases and J gave up 4 bases, with 4 bases separating them. CDR3 length equals 12 residues. Germline values: CDR1 SGHDT, CDR2 YYEEEE.